This T cell receptor beta chain originates from a study of blood T cell repertoires in COVID-19. Study-level background: Italy, Spain and the United States were the sources of the convalescent and acute COVID-19 samples.

CDR1 is KGHSH, CDR2 LQKENI, per germline. The V gene end was trimmed by 2 bases and the J gene end by 14 bases; junction bases not matched to a gene: 10. The CDR3 sequence is 15 residues long. Data came from immunoSEQ multiplex PCR; TCRdb stores just in-frame clones and leaves some out. The table includes roughly 48,000 clones, 80% to 95% detected once. Material: peripheral blood. The receptor was derived from a man between 60 and 70 years old with COVID-19, enrolled during active disease. The chain couples TRBV18 to TRBJ2-1; 12 positions match TRBD2. For the CDR3, the DNA is TGTGCCAGCTCACCAGGGACTAGCGGGCATCAGGATGAGTTCTTC. As protein: CASSPGTSGHQDEFF.